Listed here are 2 T cell receptor beta chains from one sample, sequenced in a study of cytomegalovirus exposure and HLA in healthy donors. PCR primers comprised 60 Vbeta and 13 Jbeta primers. Assay used: immunoSEQ multiplex PCR; TCRdb lists only in-frame clones, some missing. Of around 76,000 clones detected, 78% appear once; the ten largest clones hold approximately 9%. Specimen: PBMCs. These receptors were collected from a middle-aged woman in good health and CMV-seropositive.

The V gene is TRBV5-1, the J gene TRBJ2-7; 10 positions agree with TRBD1. V shed 3 bases and J 4 bases; nucleotides not matched to a gene: 4. The CDR3 runs 14 residues. The V gene's germline CDR1 is SGHRS and CDR2 YFSETQ. The CDR3 region has the DNA TGCGCCAGCAGCTGGACAGGGGGGGGGTACGAGCAGTACTTC. Its translation: CASSWTGGGYEQYF.

V and J are TRBV19 and TRBJ2-2; perhaps TRBD1 as D (5 bases). CDR1 and CDR2 from the germline V gene are LNHDA and SQIVND (reference sequence). The V and J ends lost 1 base and 7 bases respectively, with 7 bases between them. The CDR3 extends over 13 amino acids. CDR3: CASSIAGIGELFF. In DNA, the CDR3 is TGTGCCAGTAGTATAGCAGGGATCGGGGAGCTGTTTTTT.